Each of the 13 T cell receptor beta chains below was sequenced from the same sample in a study of human T cells and chemical hapten exposure. Each CDR3 protein is one row after TCRdb ran MiXCR on the RACE reads. The sample lists 74,000 or so distinct CDR3 sequences, about 9.4% occurring once. Time point reported: patch test 1, 2 weeks after DPC sensitization. Treatment denoted: therapeutic diphenylcyclopropenone sensitization with weekly scalp DPC. Sequenced material: whole blood, taken in connection with sensitization to the hapten diphenylcyclopropenone (DPC). These receptors were taken from a woman between 45 and 60 years old with alopecia areata. Some clones in this sample may be carry-over from other donors' samples.

This clonotype was counted ten times or more. The chain couples TRBV7-8 to TRBJ2-1, with D possibly being TRBD2 (5 bases). V shed 0 bases and J shed 2 bases, with 14 bases lying between them. Per germline, CDR1 SGHVS and CDR2 FQNEAQ. This CDR3 is 17 amino acids long. CDR3 in amino acids: CASSLAAPKEAYNEQFF. The CDR3 nucleotides are TGTGCCAGCAGCTTAGCGGCCCCTAAGGAGGCCTACAATGAGCAGTTCTTC.

This clonotype was observed at least ten times. The V call is TRBV12-3 or TRBV12-4, the J call TRBJ2-3, with 8 bases lining up with TRBD2. The V gene end was trimmed by 10 bases and the J gene end by 1 base; junction bases not matched to a gene: 7. This CDR3 spans 14 amino acids. This CDR3 reads CATCSGKGTDTQYF. The DNA of the CDR3 is TGTGCCACCTGTAGCGGGAAGGGCACAGATACGCAGTATTTT.

This clonotype has only a few counts. The junction departs from germline at one end; a sequencing error may be responsible. The CDR3 DNA reads as TGTGCTAGCAGCTTAGGTCTCCCTGTCCAAGAGACCCAGTACTTC. Its translation: CASSLGLPVQETQYF. V usage is TRBV7-7 and J usage is TRBJ2-5; no firm D call. CDR3 length equals 15 residues. Germline V gene data show CDR1 as SSHAT and CDR2 as FNYEAQ (reference sequence).

This sequence joins TRBV9 and TRBJ2-6; no reliable D call. CDR1 and CDR2 from the germline V gene are SGDLS and YYNGEE. The CDR3 is 14 amino acids. V lost 6 bases, J lost 5 bases, and 12 bases lay in between. CDR3 nucleotides: TGTGCCAGCAACCCAAACGAGAGGGCCAACGTCCTGACTTTC. Translation gives CASNPNERANVLTF.

The chain carries TRBV3-1 and TRBJ1-2; D is possibly TRBD1 (6 bases). Germline V gene data show CDR1 as LGHDT and CDR2 as YNNKEL (reference sequence). The CDR3 has 15 residues. Deletions cut 5 bases from V and 4 bases from J, with 17 bases between. CDR3 coding DNA: TGTGCCAGCAGCATAAGGGGACAAGATGTCTATGGCTACACCTTC. It specifies CASSIRGQDVYGYTF. Filled out from reference TRBV3-1 and TRBJ1-2, the complete variable domain reads DTAVSQTPKYLVTQMGNDKSIKCEQNLGHDTMYWYKQDSKKFLKIMFSYNNKELIINETVPNRFSPKSPDKAHLNLHINSLELGDSAVYFCASSIRGQDVYGYTFGSGTRLTVV.

This clonotype came up many times. The J gene is TRBJ1-1, the V gene TRBV28; no clear D gene. Germline V gene lookup returns CDR1 MDHEN and CDR2 SYDVKM. V was shortened by 3 bases and J by 1 base, with 15 bases between the two germline ends. The CDR3 totals 16 residues. The CDR3 region is CASSFILGIQNTEAFF. The CDR3 region has the DNA TGTGCCAGCAGTTTCATCTTAGGCATACAGAACACTGAAGCTTTCTTT.

This clonotype was counted many times. The J gene is TRBJ2-5, the V gene TRBV7-2; 8 bases map to TRBD1. This CDR3 contains 17 residues. Looked up from germline, CDR1 is SGHTA and CDR2 is FQGNSA. Trimming at V came to 5 bases and at J to 0 bases, leaving 11 bases not matched to a gene. In DNA form, the CDR3 reads TGTGCCAGCAGCCGCACCTCAGGGGGCTGGTACCAAGAGACCCAGTACTTC. Amino acids: CASSRTSGGWYQETQYF.

The table lists this clonotype with a few counts. The chain employs TRBV18 and TRBJ2-1, with no clear D. Trimming stripped 6 bases from V and 7 bases from J, with 10 bases between. The CDR3 runs to 12 residues. Germline loops: CDR1 KGHSH, CDR2 LQKENI. The chain's CDR3 is CASSELGNEQFF. CDR3 coding DNA: TGTGCCAGCTCCGAATTGGGGAATGAGCAGTTCTTC.

This clonotype appeared many times. The chain joins TRBV7-2 to TRBJ2-7; no clear D gene. Germline CDR1 is SGHTA and CDR2 is FQGNSA. Trimming took off 4 bases at V and 5 bases at J, with 12 bases between the two ends. The CDR3 is 13 amino acids. Here the CDR3 DNA reads TGTGCCAGCAGCTACCCGGCTTCCAACGAGCAGTACTTC. It yields the protein CASSYPASNEQYF. The whole variable domain, remainder taken from reference TRBV7-2 and TRBJ2-7, is GAGVSQSPSNKVTEKGKDVELRCDPISGHTALYWYRQSLGQGLEFLIYFQGNSAPDKSGLPSDRFSAERTGGSVSTLTIQRTQQEDSAVYLCASSYPASNEQYFGPGTRLTVT.

This clonotype has a count of ten or more. The V and J genes are TRBV18 and TRBJ1-1, with D uncertain. With 1 base removed from V and 5 bases from J, the gap between germline ends came to 11 bases. The CDR3 is 14 amino acids. Germline CDR1 is KGHSH and CDR2 is LQKENI. CDR3 sequence: CASSPRQTGTEAFF. DNA of the CDR3: TGTGCCAGCTCACCACGCCAAACGGGGACTGAAGCTTTCTTT.

This clonotype was picked up a small number of times. The V call is TRBV5-1, the J call TRBJ2-7; the match to TRBD1 covers 7 bases. Germline CDR1 is SGHRS and CDR2 is YFSETQ. The CDR3 has 14 amino acids. V gave up 5 bases and J gave up 3 bases; unmatched junction bases: 8. For the CDR3, the DNA is TGCGCCAGCAGAGGGGGCCCGAGCCTCTACGAGCAGTACTTC. This sequence encodes CASRGGPSLYEQYF.

This clonotype has a handful of counts. The chain has TRBV20-1 and TRBJ1-5; 10 nucleotides line up with TRBD1. Germline-derived CDR1 and CDR2 are DFQATT and SNEGSKA (reference sequence). Trimming cost V 2 bases and J 4 bases; bases outside gene matches: 5. The CDR3 totals 15 residues. CDR3 sequence (DNA): TGCAGTGCTAGACCTACGGACAGGGGGAATCAGCCCCAGCATTTT. Protein product: CSARPTDRGNQPQHF.

There are a few counts of this clonotype. The J gene is TRBJ2-5, the V gene TRBV18; 8 bases agree with TRBD1. The CDR3 spans 15 residues. CDR1 and CDR2 (germline): KGHSH, LQKENI. Trimming at V came to 6 bases and at J to 3 bases, leaving 9 bases not matched to a gene. CDR3 residues: CASSHRDRLEETQYF. Written as DNA, the CDR3 is TGTGCCAGCTCCCACCGGGACAGGTTAGAAGAGACCCAGTACTTC.